This TCR beta chain comes out of a study of blood T cell repertoires in COVID-19 (dated by TCRdb to the early 2020s). Some background on the complete study: Collaborator samples came from the United States, Italy and Spain and covered acute and convalescent phases of COVID-19. Deeply sampled blood TCRbeta repertoires from subjects exposed to, actively infected with, or recovered from COVID-19 were included in the dataset. Where available, HLA class I and class II types were obtained from metadata supplied by the sample provider rather than from assay-based typing. The samples were drawn from two sources: the first 160 participants of the ongoing ImmuneRACE study, and about 1,300 subjects contributed by 6 global collaborators. Sample metadata almost always included a de-identified subject ID, COVID-19 status, age in years and sex. The prospective study material was composed of cDNA or gDNA derived from T cells, B-cell-depleted T cells, or PBMCs. The repertoires were released in a freely available public database meant as a resource for research on the immune response to SARS-CoV-2. Findings and caveats that apply to the study as a whole: Clinical and demographic metadata were provided uncurated, with the amount varying by source and participant.

A second Seattle source provided samples from volunteer blood donors who had recovered from COVID-19. The collaborating institutions used their own protocols to collect whole blood in K2EDTA tubes. For TCRbeta analysis, collaborators shipped samples as frozen whole blood, isolated PBMCs, or DNA extracted from either of those sample types. As regards this clone: Its antigen target is currently unknown. Per-base quality was not reported, and no clone a single base away is much larger than it.

The immunoSEQ Assay, a bias-controlled multiplex PCR, was used to amplify TCRbeta CDR3 regions from genomic DNA. Concerning the study's data processing: Within the assay, amplification of reference gene primers was used to estimate how many nucleated cells each sample contained. To quantify the absolute abundance of each unique TCRbeta CDR3 rearrangement, sequence reads were collapsed and filtered. For each sample, productive Simpson clonality was calculated by taking the square root of Simpson's diversity index across productive rearrangements. As stored in TCRdb, this immuneACCESS dataset retains in-frame rearrangements with V and J assigned. A fraction of the clones does not appear; measured against another copy, unresolved V genes explain less than half of the discrepancy, and the remainder lacks a known reason. The V and J calls and clone size come from that table; D and trimming were worked out from the DNA. The sample contains around 170,000 clones, about four fifths of them found a single time. The top ten hold 10% to 15% of the sample.

Input material: peripheral blood. The origin of this receptor is a man aged 70-80 years who had recovered from COVID-19.

The bases are TGTGCCTGGAGGGCAGGGGGCAGTTCCTACAATGAGCAGTTCTTC. It codes for CAWRAGGSSYNEQFF. The sequence is built from TRBV30 and TRBJ2-1; 8 middle bases align to TRBD1. Including the terminal cysteine and phenylalanine, the CDR3 comprises 15 residues. The sequence is cut down to CDR3 DNA, 45 bases in frame from base 1. Compared with germline, V lacks 3 bases and J lacks 1 base; bases without a gene match: 5. CDR1 and CDR2 were assigned from the germline V gene (reference sequence) as GTSNPN and SVGIG.